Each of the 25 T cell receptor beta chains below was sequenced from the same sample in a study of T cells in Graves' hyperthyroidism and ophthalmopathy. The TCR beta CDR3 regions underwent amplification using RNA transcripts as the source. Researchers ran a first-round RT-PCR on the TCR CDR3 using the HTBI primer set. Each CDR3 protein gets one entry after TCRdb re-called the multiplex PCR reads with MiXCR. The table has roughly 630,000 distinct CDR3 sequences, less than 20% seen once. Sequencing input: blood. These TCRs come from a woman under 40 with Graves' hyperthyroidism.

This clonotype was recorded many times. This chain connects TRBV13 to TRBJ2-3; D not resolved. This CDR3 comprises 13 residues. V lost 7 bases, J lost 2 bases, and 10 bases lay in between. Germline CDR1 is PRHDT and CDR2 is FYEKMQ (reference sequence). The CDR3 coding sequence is TGTGCCAGCACCCACCGGCTCACAGATACGCAGTATTTT. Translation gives CASTHRLTDTQYF. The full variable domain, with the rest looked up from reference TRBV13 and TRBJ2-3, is AAGVIQSPRHLIKEKRETATLKCYPIPRHDTVYWYQQGPGQDPQFLISFYEKMQSDKGSIPDRFSAQQFSDYHSELNMSSLELGDSALYFCASTHRLTDTQYFGPGTRLTVL.

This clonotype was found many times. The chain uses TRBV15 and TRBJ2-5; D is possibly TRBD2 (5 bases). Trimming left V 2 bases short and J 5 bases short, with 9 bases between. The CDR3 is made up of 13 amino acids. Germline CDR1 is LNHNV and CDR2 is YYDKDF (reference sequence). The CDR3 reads CATSRFRGETQYF. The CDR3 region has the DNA TGTGCCACCAGCAGATTCCGAGGGGAGACCCAGTACTTC.

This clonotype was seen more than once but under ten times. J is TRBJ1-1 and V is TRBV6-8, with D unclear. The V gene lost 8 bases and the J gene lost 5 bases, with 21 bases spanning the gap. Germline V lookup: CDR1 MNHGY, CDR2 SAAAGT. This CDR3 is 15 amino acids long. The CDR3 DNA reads TGTGCCAGCCGCCCAGGAGGGTGGGATGCTACTGAAGCTTTCTTT. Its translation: CASRPGGWDATEAFF.

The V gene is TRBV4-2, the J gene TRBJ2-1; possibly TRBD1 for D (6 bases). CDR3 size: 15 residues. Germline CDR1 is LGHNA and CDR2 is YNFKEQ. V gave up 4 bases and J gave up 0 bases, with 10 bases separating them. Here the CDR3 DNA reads TGTGCCAGCAGCCGGACAGATAGCTCCTACAATGAGCAGTTCTTC. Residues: CASSRTDSSYNEQFF.

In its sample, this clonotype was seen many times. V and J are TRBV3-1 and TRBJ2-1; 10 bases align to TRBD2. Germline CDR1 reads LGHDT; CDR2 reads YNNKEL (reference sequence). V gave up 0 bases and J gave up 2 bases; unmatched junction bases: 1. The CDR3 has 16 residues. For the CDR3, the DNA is TGTGCCAGCAGCCAAGAGGGACTAGCGACCTACAATGAGCAGTTCTTC. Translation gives CASSQEGLATYNEQFF.

The CDR3 protein is CASSQLTSTDTQYF. CDR3 bases: TGTGCCAGCAGCCAATTAACTAGCACAGATACGCAGTATTTT. The chain uses TRBV9 and TRBJ2-3; D gene unclear. The V end was cut by 4 bases, the J end by 0 bases, with 9 bases between. The CDR3 totals 14 residues. Germline V gene sequence: CDR1 SGDLS, CDR2 YYNGEE.

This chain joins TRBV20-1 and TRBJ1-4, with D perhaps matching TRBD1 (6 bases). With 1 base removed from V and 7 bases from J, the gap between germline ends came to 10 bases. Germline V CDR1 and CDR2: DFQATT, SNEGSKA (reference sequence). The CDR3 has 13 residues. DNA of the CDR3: TGCAGTGCTAGAGTTGGAGGGGGTGAAAAACTGTTTTTT. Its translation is CSARVGGGEKLFF.

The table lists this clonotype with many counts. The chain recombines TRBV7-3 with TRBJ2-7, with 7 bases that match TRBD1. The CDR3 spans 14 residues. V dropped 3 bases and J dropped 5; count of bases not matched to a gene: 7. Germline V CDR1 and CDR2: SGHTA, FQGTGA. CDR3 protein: CASSFTQGSHEQYF. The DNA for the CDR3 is TGTGCCAGCAGCTTCACACAGGGGTCCCACGAGCAGTACTTC.

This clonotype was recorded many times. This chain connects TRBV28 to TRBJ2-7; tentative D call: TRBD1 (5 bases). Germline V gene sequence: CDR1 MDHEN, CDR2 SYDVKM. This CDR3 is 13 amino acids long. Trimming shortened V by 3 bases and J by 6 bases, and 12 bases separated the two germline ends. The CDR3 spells CASSFPDRTEQYF. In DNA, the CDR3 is TGTGCCAGCAGTTTCCCTGACAGAACCGAGCAGTACTTC. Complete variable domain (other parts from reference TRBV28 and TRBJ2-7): DVKVTQSSRYLVKRTGEKVFLECVQDMDHENMFWYRQDPGLGLRLIYFSYDVKMKEKGDIPEGYSVSREKKERFSLILESASTNQTSMYLCASSFPDRTEQYFGPGTRLTVT.

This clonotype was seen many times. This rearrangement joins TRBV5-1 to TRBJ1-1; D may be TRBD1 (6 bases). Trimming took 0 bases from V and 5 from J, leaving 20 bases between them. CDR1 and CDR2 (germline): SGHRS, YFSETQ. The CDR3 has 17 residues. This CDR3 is CASSLAGGRRAWTEAFF. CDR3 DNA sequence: TGCGCCAGCAGCTTGGCGGGGGGGCGCCGGGCCTGGACTGAAGCTTTCTTT.

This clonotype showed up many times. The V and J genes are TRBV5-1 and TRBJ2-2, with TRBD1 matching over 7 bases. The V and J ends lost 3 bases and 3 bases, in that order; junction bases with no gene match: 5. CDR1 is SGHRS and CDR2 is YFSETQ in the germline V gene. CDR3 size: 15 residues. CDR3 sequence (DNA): TGCGCCAGCAGCTATGACAGGGCGGACACCGGGGAGCTGTTTTTT. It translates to CASSYDRADTGELFF.

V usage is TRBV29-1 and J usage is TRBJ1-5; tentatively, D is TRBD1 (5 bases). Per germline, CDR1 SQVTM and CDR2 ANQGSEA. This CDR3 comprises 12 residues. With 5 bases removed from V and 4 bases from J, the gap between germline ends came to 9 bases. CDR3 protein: CSVIQGNQPQHF. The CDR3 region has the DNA TGCAGCGTTATCCAGGGTAATCAGCCCCAGCATTTT.

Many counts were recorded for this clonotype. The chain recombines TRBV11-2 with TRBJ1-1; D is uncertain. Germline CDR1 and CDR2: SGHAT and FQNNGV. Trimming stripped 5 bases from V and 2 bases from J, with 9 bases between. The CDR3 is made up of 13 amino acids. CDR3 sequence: CASSPALNTEAFF. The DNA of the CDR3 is TGTGCCAGCAGCCCCGCATTAAACACTGAAGCTTTCTTT.

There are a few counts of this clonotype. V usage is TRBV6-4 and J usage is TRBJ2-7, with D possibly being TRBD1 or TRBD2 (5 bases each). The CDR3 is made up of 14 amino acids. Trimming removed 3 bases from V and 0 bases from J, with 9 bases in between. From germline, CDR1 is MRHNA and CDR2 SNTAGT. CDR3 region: CASSERGDSYEQYF. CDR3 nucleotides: TGTGCCAGCAGTGAAAGGGGAGACTCCTACGAGCAGTACTTC.

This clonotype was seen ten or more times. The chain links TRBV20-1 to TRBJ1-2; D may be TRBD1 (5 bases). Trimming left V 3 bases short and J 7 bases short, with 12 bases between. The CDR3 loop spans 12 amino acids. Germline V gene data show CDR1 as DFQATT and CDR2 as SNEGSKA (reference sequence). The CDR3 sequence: CSASGRGGGYTF. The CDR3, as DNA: TGCAGTGCTAGTGGTAGGGGCGGTGGCTACACCTTC.

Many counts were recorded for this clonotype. CDR3 loop: CASSAGRAIYYNEQFF. The CDR3 DNA follows: TGTGCCAGCAGTGCAGGGCGAGCTATTTATTACAATGAGCAGTTCTTC. This sequence joins TRBV2 and TRBJ2-1; tentative D call: TRBD1 (5 bases). Germline CDR1 is SNHLY and CDR2 is FYNNEI. This CDR3 has 16 amino acids. The ends were cut back, 4 bases at V and 4 bases at J, with 17 bases in the middle.

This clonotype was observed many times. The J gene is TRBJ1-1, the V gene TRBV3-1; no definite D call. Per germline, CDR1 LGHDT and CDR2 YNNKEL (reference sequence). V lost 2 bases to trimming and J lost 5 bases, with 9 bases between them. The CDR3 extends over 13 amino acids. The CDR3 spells CASSQRVGTEAFF. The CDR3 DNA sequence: TGTGCCAGCAGCCAAAGGGTGGGAACTGAAGCTTTCTTT.

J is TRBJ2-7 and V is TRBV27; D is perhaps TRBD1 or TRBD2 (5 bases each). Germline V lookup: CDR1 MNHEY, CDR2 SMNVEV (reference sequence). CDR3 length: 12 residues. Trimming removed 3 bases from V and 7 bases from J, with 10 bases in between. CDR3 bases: TGTGCCAGCAGTTTCCCGGGACGAGAGCAGTACTTC. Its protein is CASSFPGREQYF.

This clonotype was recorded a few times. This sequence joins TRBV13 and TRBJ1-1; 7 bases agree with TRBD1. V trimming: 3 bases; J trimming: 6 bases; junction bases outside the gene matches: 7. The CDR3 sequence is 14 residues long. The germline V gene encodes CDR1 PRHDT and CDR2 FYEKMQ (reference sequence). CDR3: CASSFDRVWAEAFF. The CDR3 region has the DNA TGTGCCAGCAGCTTCGACAGGGTGTGGGCTGAAGCTTTCTTT.

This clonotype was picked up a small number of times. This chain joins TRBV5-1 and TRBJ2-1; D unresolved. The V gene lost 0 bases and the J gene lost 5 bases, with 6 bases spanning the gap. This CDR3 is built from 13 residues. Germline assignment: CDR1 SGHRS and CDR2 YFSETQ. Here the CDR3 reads CASSLVGHNEQFF. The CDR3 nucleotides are TGCGCCAGCAGCTTGGTAGGTCACAATGAGCAGTTCTTC.

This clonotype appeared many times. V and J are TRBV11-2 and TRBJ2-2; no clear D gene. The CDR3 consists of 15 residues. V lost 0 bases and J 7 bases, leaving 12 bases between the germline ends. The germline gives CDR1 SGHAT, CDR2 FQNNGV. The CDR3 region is CASSLDGLEGGELFF. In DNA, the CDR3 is TGTGCCAGCAGCTTAGATGGCCTTGAAGGCGGGGAGCTGTTTTTT. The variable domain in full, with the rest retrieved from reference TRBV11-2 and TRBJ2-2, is EAGVAQSPRYKIIEKRQSVAFWCNPISGHATLYWYQQILGQGPKLLIQFQNNGVVDDSQLPKDRFSAERLKGVDSTLKIQPAKLEDSAVYLCASSLDGLEGGELFFGEGSRLTVL.

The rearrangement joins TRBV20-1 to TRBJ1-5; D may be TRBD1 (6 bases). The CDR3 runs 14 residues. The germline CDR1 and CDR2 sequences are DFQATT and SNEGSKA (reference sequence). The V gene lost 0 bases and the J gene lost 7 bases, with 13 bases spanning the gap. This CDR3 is CSARDQRGAQPQHF. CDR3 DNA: TGCAGTGCTAGAGATCAGAGGGGGGCGCAGCCCCAGCATTTT.

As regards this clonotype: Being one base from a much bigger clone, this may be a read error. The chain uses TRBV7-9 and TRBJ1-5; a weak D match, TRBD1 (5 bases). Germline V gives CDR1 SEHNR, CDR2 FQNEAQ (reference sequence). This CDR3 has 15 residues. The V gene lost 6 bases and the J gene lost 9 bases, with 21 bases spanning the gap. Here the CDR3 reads CASRLRSGTEGPQHF. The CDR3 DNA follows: TGTGCCAGCAGGTTAAGAAGCGGGACCGAAGGGCCCCAGCATTTT.

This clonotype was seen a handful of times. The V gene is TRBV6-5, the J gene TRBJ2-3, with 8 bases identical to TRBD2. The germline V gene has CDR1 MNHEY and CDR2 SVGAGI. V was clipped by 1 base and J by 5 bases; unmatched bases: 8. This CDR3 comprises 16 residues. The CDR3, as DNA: TGTGCCAGCAGTTACTATTTGGCGGGAGGTCTAGATACGCAGTATTTT. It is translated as CASSYYLAGGLDTQYF.

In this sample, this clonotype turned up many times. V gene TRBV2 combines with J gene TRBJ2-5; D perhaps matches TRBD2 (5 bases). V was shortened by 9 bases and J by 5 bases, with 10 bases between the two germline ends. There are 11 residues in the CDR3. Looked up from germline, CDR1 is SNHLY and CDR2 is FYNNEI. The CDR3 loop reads CASLEGETQYF. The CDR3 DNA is TGTGCCAGTCTCGAGGGTGAGACCCAGTACTTC.